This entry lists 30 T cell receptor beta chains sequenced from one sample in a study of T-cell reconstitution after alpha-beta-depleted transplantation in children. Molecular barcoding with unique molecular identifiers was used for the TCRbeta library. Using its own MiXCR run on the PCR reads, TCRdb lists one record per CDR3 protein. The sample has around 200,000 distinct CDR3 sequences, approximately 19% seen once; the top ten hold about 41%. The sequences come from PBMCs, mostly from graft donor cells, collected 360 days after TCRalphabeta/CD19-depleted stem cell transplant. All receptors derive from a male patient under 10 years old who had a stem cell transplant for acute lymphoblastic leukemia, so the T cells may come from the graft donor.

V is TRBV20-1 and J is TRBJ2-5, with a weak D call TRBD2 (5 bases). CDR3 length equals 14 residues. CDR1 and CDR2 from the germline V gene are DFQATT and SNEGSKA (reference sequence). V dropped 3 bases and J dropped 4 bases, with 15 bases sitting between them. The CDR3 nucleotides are TGCAGTGCTAGGCCGCCCCGGGATGGAGAGACCCAGTACTTC. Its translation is CSARPPRDGETQYF.

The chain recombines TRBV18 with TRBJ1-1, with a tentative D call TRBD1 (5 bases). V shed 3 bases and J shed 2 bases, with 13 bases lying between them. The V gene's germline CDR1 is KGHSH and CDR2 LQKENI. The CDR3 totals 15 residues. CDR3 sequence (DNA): TGTGCCAGCTCACCCCCCGGGAGGGGAAACACTGAAGCTTTCTTT. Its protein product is CASSPPGRGNTEAFF. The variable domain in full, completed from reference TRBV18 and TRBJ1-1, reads NAGVMQNPRHLVRRRGQEARLRCSPMKGHSHVYWYRQLPEEGLKFMVYLQKENIIDESGMPKERFSAEFPKEGPSILRIQQVVRGDSAAYFCASSPPGRGNTEAFFGQGTRLTVV.

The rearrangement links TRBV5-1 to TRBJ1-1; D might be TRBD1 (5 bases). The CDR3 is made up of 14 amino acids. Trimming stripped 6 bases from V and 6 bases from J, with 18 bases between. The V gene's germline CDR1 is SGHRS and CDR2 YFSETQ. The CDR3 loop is CASTILSGGAEAFF. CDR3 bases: TGCGCCAGCACCATTTTATCCGGGGGGGCTGAAGCTTTCTTT. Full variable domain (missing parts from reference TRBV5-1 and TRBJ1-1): KAGVTQTPRYLIKTRGQQVTLSCSPISGHRSVSWYQQTPGQGLQFLFEYFSETQRNKGNFPGRFSGRQFSNSRSEMNVSTLELGDSALYLCASTILSGGAEAFFGQGTRLTVV.

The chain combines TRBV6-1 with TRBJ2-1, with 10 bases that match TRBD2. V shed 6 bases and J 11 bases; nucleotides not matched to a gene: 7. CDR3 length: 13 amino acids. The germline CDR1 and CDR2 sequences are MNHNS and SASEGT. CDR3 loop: CASSETSGLQQFF. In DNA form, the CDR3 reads TGTGCCAGCAGCGAGACTAGCGGGTTGCAGCAGTTCTTC.

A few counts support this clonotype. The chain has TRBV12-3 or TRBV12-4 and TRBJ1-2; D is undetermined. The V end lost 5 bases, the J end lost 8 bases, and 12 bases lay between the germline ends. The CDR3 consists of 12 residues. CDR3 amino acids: CASSPGWAGYTF. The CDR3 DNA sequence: TGTGCCAGCAGTCCCGGCTGGGCGGGCTACACCTTC.

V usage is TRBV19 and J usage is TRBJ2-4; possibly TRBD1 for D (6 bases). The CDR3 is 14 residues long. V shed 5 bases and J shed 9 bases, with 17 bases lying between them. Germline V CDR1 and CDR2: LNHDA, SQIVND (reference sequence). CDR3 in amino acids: CASSRQRGYSIQYF. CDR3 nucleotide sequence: TGTGCCAGTAGTCGGCAAAGGGGGTATAGCATTCAGTACTTC.

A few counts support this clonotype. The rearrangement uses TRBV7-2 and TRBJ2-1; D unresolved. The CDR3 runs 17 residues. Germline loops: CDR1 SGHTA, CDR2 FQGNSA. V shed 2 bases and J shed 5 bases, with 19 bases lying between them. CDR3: CASSLSVAHGSDNEQFF. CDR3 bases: TGTGCCAGCAGCTTATCGGTAGCTCATGGATCCGACAATGAGCAGTTCTTC.

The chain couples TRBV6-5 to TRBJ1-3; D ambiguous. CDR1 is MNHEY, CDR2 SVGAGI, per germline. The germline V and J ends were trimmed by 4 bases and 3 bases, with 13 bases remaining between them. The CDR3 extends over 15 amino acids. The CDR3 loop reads CASSFGRDSGNTIYF. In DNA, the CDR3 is TGTGCCAGCAGTTTCGGTAGGGATAGTGGAAACACCATATATTTT.

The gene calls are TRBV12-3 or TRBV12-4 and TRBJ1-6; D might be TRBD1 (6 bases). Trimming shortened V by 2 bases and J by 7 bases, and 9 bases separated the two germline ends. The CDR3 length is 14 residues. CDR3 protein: CASSLQGNNSPLHF. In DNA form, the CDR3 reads TGTGCCAGCAGTTTACAGGGGAACAATTCACCCCTCCACTTT.

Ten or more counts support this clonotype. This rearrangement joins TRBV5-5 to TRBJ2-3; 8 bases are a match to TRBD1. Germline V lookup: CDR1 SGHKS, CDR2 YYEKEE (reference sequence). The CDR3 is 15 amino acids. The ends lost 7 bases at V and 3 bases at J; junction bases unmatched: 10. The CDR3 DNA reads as TGTGCCAGCCACATCCGACAGGGGTGGACAGATACGCAGTATTTT. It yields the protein CASHIRQGWTDTQYF.

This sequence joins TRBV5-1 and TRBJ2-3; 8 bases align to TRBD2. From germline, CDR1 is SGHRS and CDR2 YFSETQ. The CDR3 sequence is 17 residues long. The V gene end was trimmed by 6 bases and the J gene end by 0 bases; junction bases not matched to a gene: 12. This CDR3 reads CASNPSLLAGSTDTQYF. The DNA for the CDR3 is TGCGCCAGCAACCCCTCTCTCCTAGCGGGTAGCACAGATACGCAGTATTTT.

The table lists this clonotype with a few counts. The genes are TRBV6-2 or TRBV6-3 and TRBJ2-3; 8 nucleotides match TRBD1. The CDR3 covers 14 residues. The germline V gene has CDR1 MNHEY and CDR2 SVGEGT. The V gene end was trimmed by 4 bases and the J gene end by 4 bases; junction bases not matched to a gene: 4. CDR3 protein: CASSSDRVADTQYF. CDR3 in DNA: TGTGCCAGCAGTTCGGACAGGGTTGCAGATACGCAGTATTTT.

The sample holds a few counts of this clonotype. CDR3 DNA: TGTGCCAGCAGCCCCGGACAGGGTGTTGGTCAGCCCCAGCATTTT. Translating gives CASSPGQGVGQPQHF. The chain carries TRBV7-6 and TRBJ1-5, with 8 bases lining up with TRBD1. Losses at the gene ends were 5 bases for V and 6 bases for J; bases not matched to a gene: 9. This CDR3 contains 15 residues. CDR1 is SGHVS and CDR2 is FNYEAQ in the germline V gene.

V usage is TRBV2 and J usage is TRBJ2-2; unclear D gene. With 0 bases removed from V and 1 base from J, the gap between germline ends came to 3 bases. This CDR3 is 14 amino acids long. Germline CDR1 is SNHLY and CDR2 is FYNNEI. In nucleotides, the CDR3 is TGTGCCAGCAGTGAAGCGGTGAACACCGGGGAGCTGTTTTTT. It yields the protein CASSEAVNTGELFF.

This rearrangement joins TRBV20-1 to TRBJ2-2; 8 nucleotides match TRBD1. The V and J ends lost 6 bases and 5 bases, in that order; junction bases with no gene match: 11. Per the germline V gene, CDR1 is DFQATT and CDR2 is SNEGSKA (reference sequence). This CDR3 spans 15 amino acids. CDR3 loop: CSARRDRGRTGELFF. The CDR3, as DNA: TGCAGTGCCCGAAGAGACAGGGGTCGGACCGGGGAGCTGTTTTTT.

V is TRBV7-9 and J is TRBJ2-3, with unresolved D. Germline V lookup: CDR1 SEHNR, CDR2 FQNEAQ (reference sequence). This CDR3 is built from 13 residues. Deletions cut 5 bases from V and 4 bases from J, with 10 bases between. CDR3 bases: TGTGCCAGCAGCCCATTGGTACCAGATACGCAGTATTTT. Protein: CASSPLVPDTQYF.

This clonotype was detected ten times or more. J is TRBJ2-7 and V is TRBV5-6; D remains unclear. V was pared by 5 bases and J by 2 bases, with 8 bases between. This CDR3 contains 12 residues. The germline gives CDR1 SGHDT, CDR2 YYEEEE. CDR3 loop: CASRAGPYEQYF. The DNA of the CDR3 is TGTGCCAGCAGAGCCGGGCCCTACGAGCAGTACTTC.

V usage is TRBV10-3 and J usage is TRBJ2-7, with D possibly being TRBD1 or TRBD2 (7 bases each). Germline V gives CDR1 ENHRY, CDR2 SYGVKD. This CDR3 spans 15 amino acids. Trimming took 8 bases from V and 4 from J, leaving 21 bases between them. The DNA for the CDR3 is TGTGCCATCCGAGGAGTTGCAGGGGGGGGATACGAGCAGTACTTC. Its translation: CAIRGVAGGGYEQYF.

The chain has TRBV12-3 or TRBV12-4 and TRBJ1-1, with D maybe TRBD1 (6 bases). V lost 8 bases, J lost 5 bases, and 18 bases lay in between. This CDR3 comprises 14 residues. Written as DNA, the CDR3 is TGTGCCAGCGGAGAGCAGGGGTCCCTTACTGAAGCTTTCTTT. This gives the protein CASGEQGSLTEAFF.

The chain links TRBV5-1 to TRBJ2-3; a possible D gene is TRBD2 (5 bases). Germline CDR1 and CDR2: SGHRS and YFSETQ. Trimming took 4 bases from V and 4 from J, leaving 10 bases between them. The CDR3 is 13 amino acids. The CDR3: CASSEVGADTQYF. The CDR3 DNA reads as TGCGCCAGCAGCGAGGTGGGAGCAGATACGCAGTATTTT.

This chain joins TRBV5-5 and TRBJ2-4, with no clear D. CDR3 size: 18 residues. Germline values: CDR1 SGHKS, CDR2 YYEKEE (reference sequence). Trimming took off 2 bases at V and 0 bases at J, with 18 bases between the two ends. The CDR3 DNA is TGTGCCAGCAGCTTTGTTTTTGAGCGCTTACTAGCCAAAAACATTCAGTACTTC. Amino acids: CASSFVFERLLAKNIQYF. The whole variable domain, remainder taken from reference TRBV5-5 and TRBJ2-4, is DAGVTQSPTHLIKTRGQQVTLRCSPISGHKSVSWYQQVLGQGPQFIFQYYEKEERGRGNFPDRFSARQFPNYSSELNVNALLLGDSALYLCASSFVFERLLAKNIQYFGAGTRLSVL.

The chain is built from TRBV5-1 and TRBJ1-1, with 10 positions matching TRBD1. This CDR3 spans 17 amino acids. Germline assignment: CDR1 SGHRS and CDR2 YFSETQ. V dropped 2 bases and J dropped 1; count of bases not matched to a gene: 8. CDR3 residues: CASSLSPGTGANTEAFF. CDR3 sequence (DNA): TGCGCCAGCAGCTTAAGTCCCGGGACAGGGGCGAACACTGAAGCTTTCTTT. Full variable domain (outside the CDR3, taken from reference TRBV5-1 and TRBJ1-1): KAGVTQTPRYLIKTRGQQVTLSCSPISGHRSVSWYQQTPGQGLQFLFEYFSETQRNKGNFPGRFSGRQFSNSRSEMNVSTLELGDSALYLCASSLSPGTGANTEAFFGQGTRLTVV.

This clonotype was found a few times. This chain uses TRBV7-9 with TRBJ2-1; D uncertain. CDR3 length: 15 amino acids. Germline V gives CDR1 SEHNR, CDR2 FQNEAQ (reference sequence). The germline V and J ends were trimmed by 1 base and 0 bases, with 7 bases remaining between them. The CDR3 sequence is CASSLGRRSYNEQFF. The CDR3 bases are TGTGCCAGCAGCTTAGGAAGGCGCTCCTACAATGAGCAGTTCTTC.

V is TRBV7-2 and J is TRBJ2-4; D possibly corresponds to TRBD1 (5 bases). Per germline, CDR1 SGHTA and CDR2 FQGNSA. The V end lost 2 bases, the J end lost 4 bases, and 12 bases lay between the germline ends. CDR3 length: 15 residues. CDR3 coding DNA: TGTGCCAGCAGCTTATCTAGGGCAGGGAAAAACATTCAGTACTTC. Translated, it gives CASSLSRAGKNIQYF.

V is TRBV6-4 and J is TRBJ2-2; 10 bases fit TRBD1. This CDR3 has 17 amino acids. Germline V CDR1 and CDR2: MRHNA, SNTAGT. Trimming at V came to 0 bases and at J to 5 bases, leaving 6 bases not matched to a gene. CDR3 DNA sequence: TGTGCCAGCAGTGACTCGAAGGGACAGGGGAAAACCGGGGAGCTGTTTTTT. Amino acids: CASSDSKGQGKTGELFF.

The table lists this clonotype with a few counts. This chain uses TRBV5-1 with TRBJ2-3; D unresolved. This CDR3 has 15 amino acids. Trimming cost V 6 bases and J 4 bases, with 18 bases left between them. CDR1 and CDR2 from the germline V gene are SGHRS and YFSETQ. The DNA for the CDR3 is TGCGCCAGCAACCTGGAAGCCACTGGTTCAGATACGCAGTATTTT. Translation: CASNLEATGSDTQYF. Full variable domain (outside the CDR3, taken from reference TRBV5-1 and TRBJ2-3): KAGVTQTPRYLIKTRGQQVTLSCSPISGHRSVSWYQQTPGQGLQFLFEYFSETQRNKGNFPGRFSGRQFSNSRSEMNVSTLELGDSALYLCASNLEATGSDTQYFGPGTRLTVL.

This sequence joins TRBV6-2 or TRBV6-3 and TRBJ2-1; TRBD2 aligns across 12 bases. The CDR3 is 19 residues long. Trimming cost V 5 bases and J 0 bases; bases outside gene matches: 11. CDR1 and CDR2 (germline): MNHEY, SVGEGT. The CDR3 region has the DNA TGTGCCAGCAGTCTCCAGGGACTAGCGGGTACAAGCTCCTACAATGAGCAGTTCTTC. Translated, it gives CASSLQGLAGTSSYNEQFF.

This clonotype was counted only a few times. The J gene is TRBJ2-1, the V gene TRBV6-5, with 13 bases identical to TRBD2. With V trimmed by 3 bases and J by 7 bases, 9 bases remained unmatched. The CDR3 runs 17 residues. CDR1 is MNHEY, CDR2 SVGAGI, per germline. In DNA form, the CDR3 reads TGTGCCAGCAGTTATCCGGGACTAGCGGGGAAGGGGAATGAGCAGTTCTTC. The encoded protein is CASSYPGLAGKGNEQFF.

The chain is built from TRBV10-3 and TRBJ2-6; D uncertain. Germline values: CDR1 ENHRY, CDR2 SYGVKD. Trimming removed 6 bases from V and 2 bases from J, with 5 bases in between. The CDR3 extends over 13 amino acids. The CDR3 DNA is TGTGCCATCAGCCGACCTGGGGCCAACGTCCTGACTTTC. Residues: CAISRPGANVLTF.

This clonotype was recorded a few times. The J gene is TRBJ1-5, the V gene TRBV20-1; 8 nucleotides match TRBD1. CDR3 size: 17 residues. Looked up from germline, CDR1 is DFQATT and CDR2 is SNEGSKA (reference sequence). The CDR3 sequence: CTVEPAGGLNSNQPQHF. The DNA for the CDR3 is TGCACCGTAGAACCTGCAGGGGGCCTTAATAGCAATCAGCCCCAGCATTTT.